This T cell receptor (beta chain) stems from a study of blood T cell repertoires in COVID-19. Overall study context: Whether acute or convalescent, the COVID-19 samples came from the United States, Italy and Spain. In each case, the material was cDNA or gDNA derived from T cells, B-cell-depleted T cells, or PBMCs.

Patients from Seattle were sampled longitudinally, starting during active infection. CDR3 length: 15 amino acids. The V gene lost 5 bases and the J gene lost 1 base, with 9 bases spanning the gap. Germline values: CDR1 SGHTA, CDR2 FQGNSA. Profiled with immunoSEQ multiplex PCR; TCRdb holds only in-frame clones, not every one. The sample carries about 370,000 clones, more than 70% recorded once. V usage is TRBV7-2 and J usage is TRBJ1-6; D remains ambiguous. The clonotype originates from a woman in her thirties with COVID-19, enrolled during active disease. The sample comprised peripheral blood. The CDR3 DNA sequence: TGTGCCAGCAGCACTAGGGATTCCTATAATTCACCCCTCCACTTT. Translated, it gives CASSTRDSYNSPLHF.